This T cell receptor (beta chain) was captured in a study of T cells expressing NK-cell markers. The CDR3 runs to 18 residues. TCRdb re-called the 5' RACE reads and catalogs CDR3 proteins one per entry, DNA excluded. The data show roughly 390,000 distinct CDR3 sequences, and the top ten clones hold roughly 5.2%. The sequence derives from a man aged 18-70 years in good health. This chain joins TRBV12-3 or TRBV12-4 and TRBJ2-3; TCRdb calls TRBD1, which cannot be checked without DNA. Sequenced material: blood T cells: a sorted CD56 or NKG2C T cell subset, CD4+ or CD8+ T cells, or bulk PBMC T cells (not recorded which). The CDR3 spells CASSHKTTGQGLTDTQYF.